The source of this T cell receptor beta chain is a study of blood T cell repertoires in COVID-19. Turning to the study itself: Specimens from acute and convalescent COVID-19 originated in the United States, Italy and Spain. From T cells, B-cell-depleted T cells, or PBMCs came the material, which was cDNA or gDNA.

The study counted Cohort 3 donors as recovered given two negative PCRs, clearance, or symptom resolution. V was shortened by 3 bases and J by 7 bases, with 12 bases between the two germline ends. The CDR3 length is 13 residues. CDR1 is SGHTA, CDR2 FQGNSA, per germline. As handled by the study authors: The authors estimated nucleated cell counts from reference gene primer amplification. The protocol was immunoSEQ multiplex PCR, while the TCRdb copy is restricted to in-frame clones and leaves out a portion. V and J calls plus clone size are reproduced from that table; the DNA served to infer D and trimming. The repertoire consists of 350,000 to 550,000 clones, with over 75% occurring once and the leading ten covering around 1.1%.

The chain combines TRBV7-2 with TRBJ1-1, with a possible D match to TRBD1 (6 bases). This sequence was found in a man aged 30-40 years who had recovered from COVID-19. The sample consisted of PBMCs or T cells enriched from blood (not recorded which). CDR3 in DNA: TGTGCCAGCAGCTTTTACAGGGATAATGAAGCTTTCTTT. This encodes CASSFYRDNEAFF.